Listed below are T cell receptor beta chains from one sample, sequenced in a study of T cell repertoires in cytomegalovirus infection. The antigens for these receptors are not known. TCRdb analysed the reads with MiXCR anew, one entry per CDR3 protein. The sample has approximately 600,000 distinct CDR3 sequences; 35% to 50% are singletons. Sequencing was performed on cultured PBMCs, taken from culture after CMV antigen stimulation. These TCRs come from a human donor in good health (CMV status not recorded). Some clones in this sample may be carry-over from other donors' samples. The CDR3 runs from the conserved cysteine through the conserved F or W. A D gene is named only where the DNA matches it firmly. The size field is filled for only some rows; it gives once, few, many or a size class.

v_gene: TRBV7-2; abundance: NA; j_gene: TRBJ1-2; d_gene: NA; CDR3aa: CASSLEGGRELLSGYTF; CDR3nt: TGTGCCAGCAGCTTAGAGGGTGGCAGGGAACTATTGTCGGGCTACACCTTC
v_gene: TRBV20-1; abundance: NA; j_gene: TRBJ1-2; d_gene: NA; CDR3aa: CSAMRGWEGYTF; CDR3nt: TGCAGTGCTATGAGGGGATGGGAAGGCTACACCTTC
v_gene: TRBV12-3/TRBV12-4; abundance: few; j_gene: TRBJ1-2; d_gene: NA; CDR3aa: CASSFDGATNGYTF; CDR3nt: TGTGCCAGCAGTTTTGACGGGGCAACCAATGGCTACACCTTC
v_gene: TRBV2; abundance: NA; j_gene: TRBJ2-5; d_gene: NA; CDR3aa: CASSDRGHQETQYF; CDR3nt: TGTGCCAGCAGTGACAGGGGCCATCAAGAGACCCAGTACTTC
v_gene: TRBV6-5; abundance: NA; j_gene: TRBJ2-3; d_gene: TRBD2; CDR3aa: CASSYAVTSGSTDTQYF; CDR3nt: TGTGCCAGCAGTTACGCTGTGACTAGCGGAAGCACAGATACGCAGTATTTT
v_gene: TRBV4-1; abundance: once; j_gene: TRBJ1-2; d_gene: NA; CDR3aa: CASSLQEGDGYTF; CDR3nt: TGCGCCAGCAGCCTTCAGGAAGGAGATGGCTACACCTTC
v_gene: TRBV2; abundance: NA; j_gene: TRBJ2-5; d_gene: TRBD1; CDR3aa: CASIRQGDGETQYF; CDR3nt: TGTGCCAGCATCCGACAGGGGGATGGAGAGACCCAGTACTTC
v_gene: TRBV19; abundance: NA; j_gene: TRBJ1-5; d_gene: TRBD1; CDR3aa: CASAPGGQGLRPQHF; CDR3nt: TGTGCCAGCGCACCCGGAGGACAGGGATTGCGGCCCCAGCATTTT
v_gene: TRBV7-2; abundance: NA; j_gene: TRBJ1-2; d_gene: NA; CDR3aa: CASSFDSGGYGYTF; CDR3nt: TGTGCCAGCAGCTTCGACAGTGGGGGTTATGGCTACACCTTC
v_gene: TRBV7-2; abundance: few; j_gene: TRBJ2-7; d_gene: NA; CDR3aa: CASSWGLGAEEQYF; CDR3nt: TGTGCCAGCAGCTGGGGCCTGGGGGCGGAAGAGCAGTACTTC
v_gene: TRBV2; abundance: few; j_gene: TRBJ2-7; d_gene: NA; CDR3aa: CASSGDHSYEQYF; CDR3nt: TGTGCCAGTAGTGGGGACCACTCCTACGAGCAGTACTTC
v_gene: TRBV4-1; abundance: few; j_gene: TRBJ1-2; d_gene: TRBD1; CDR3aa: CASSQKGQGYYGYTF; CDR3nt: TGCGCCAGCAGCCAAAAGGGACAGGGGTACTATGGCTACACCTTC
v_gene: TRBV7-2; abundance: few; j_gene: TRBJ2-3; d_gene: NA; CDR3aa: CASSAWFRTGRDVDTQYF; CDR3nt: TGTGCCAGCAGCGCTTGGTTCCGGACAGGGAGGGATGTGGATACGCAGTATTTT
v_gene: TRBV2; abundance: NA; j_gene: TRBJ1-5; d_gene: NA; CDR3aa: CASGGRANQPQHF; CDR3nt: TGTGCCAGCGGTGGGCGAGCGAATCAGCCCCAGCATTTT
v_gene: TRBV7-8; abundance: NA; j_gene: TRBJ2-1; d_gene: TRBD2; CDR3aa: CASSPGIAGVGFF; CDR3nt: TGTGCCAGCAGCCCCGGGATAGCGGGAGTAGGGTTCTTC
v_gene: TRBV7-6; abundance: NA; j_gene: TRBJ2-7; d_gene: NA; CDR3aa: CASSLIGDYEQYF; CDR3nt: TGTGCCAGCAGCTTAATAGGGGACTACGAGCAGTACTTC